The clone carrying this T cell receptor (beta chain) has ten or more counts. This sample was taken from a study of T cells after yellow fever vaccination. Study-level background: Based on CD3, CD45RA, CCR7 and CD95, EM, EMRA, CM and Tscm memory subsets were sorted. General study results and limits: Once the booster was given, most primary-vaccination clones reappeared, at 95% to 97% for CD4 and more than 85% for CD8. One caveat is that FACS-sorted repertoires could contain abundant clonotypes contaminating from the bulk population.

The germline V gene has CDR1 SGHTA and CDR2 FQGNSA. CDR3 length: 15 residues. With 7 bases removed from V and 9 bases from J, the gap between germline ends came to 19 bases. Template switching by 5'RACE produced TCR cDNA, adding a universal primer site and UMIs. TCRdb fed the 5' RACE reads into MiXCR, producing one record per CDR3 protein. Of about 13,000 distinct CDR3 sequences in the sample, 4.5% to 5% were seen once. The genes are TRBV7-2 and TRBJ1-6; D might be TRBD1 (6 bases). The sequencing used PBMCs, either bulk or a sorted T-cell subset (CD4+, CD8+, memory, or dextramer-sorted; not recorded which), collected 45 days after the yellow fever booster vaccination. This TCR was recovered from a man aged 30-40 years who received the YFV17D yellow fever vaccine. The CDR3 DNA reads as TGTGCCAGCATACCTCAGGGGACCTCTGGTTCACCCCTCCACTTT. This sequence encodes CASIPQGTSGSPLHF.